The 17 T cell receptor beta chains below all came from one sample that was sequenced in a study of regulatory T cells in long-lasting Graves disease. With iRepertoire HTBI primers and Arm-PCR of CDR3 regions, TCR beta libraries were built. MiXCR, run by TCRdb on the multiplex PCR reads, gives a single entry per CDR3 protein. The sample includes about 430,000 distinct CDR3 sequences, 21% of them seen just once. Described time point: persistent/refractory GD, antithyroid drugs over 5 years with positive TRAb. PBMC-derived RNA was used for the TCR library. The sample in question was peripheral blood mononuclear cells (PBMCs), obtained when the disease was refractory, from a patient treated with antithyroid drugs. Receptor source: a female donor with Graves disease.

This clonotype was recorded a few times. The chain recombines TRBV6-5 with TRBJ2-3; D unresolved. The germline CDR1 and CDR2 sequences are MNHEY and SVGAGI. The CDR3 spans 13 residues. V lost 0 bases and J lost 6, with 7 bases in between. The CDR3 DNA reads as TGTGCCAGCAGTTACTCGAAAGCGGATACGCAGTATTTT. Amino acid sequence: CASSYSKADTQYF.

This clonotype was recorded a few times. This rearrangement joins TRBV6-1 to TRBJ1-5; D gene ambiguous. The germline V gene encodes CDR1 MNHNS and CDR2 SASEGT. The V end lost 2 bases, the J end lost 0 bases, and 5 bases lay between the germline ends. The CDR3 is made up of 14 amino acids. CDR3 protein: CASSEWNSNQPQHF. The CDR3 coding sequence is TGTGCCAGCAGTGAATGGAATAGCAATCAGCCCCAGCATTTT.

This clonotype came up many times. This chain links TRBV3-1 with TRBJ1-5; D is perhaps TRBD1 (5 bases). The V gene's germline CDR1 is LGHDT and CDR2 YNNKEL (reference sequence). The CDR3 sequence is 14 residues long. The V and J ends lost 4 bases and 6 bases respectively, with 13 bases between them. The CDR3 DNA is TGTGCCAGCAGCCCAGGGCTATTGGGTCAGCCCCAGCATTTT. It yields the protein CASSPGLLGQPQHF.

This clonotype has more than one count but fewer than ten. The chain employs TRBV20-1 and TRBJ1-5, with 9 bases matching TRBD1. Germline loops: CDR1 DFQATT, CDR2 SNEGSKA (reference sequence). The CDR3 is made up of 14 amino acids. J was trimmed by 4 bases and V by 0 bases; bases with no gene match: 1. As DNA, the CDR3 is TGCAGTGCTAGAGAGGGACAGGGAAATCAGCCCCAGCATTTT. Translating it yields CSAREGQGNQPQHF.

This clonotype was observed many times. The chain couples TRBV6-1 to TRBJ1-1; possible D gene TRBD1, 6 bases. Germline V gene sequence: CDR1 MNHNS, CDR2 SASEGT. The V end lost 5 bases, the J end lost 1 base, and 14 bases lay between the germline ends. The CDR3 has 15 residues. The CDR3 region is CASSNNRDTNTEAFF. The CDR3 DNA follows: TGTGCCAGCAGTAACAACCGGGACACGAACACTGAAGCTTTCTTT.

The sample holds a few counts of this clonotype. The rearrangement joins TRBV20-1 to TRBJ2-4; D unclear. This CDR3 spans 13 amino acids. Germline lookup yields CDR1 DFQATT and CDR2 SNEGSKA (reference sequence). Trimming stripped 2 bases from V and 1 base from J, with 6 bases between. CDR3 DNA: TGCAGTGCTAGATATTCGGCCAAAAACATTCAGTACTTC. Translated: CSARYSAKNIQYF.

Comments on this clonotype: A read error may be the cause here, since a much bigger clone is one base away. V is TRBV27 and J is TRBJ1-1; the D gene is possibly TRBD1 (5 bases). CDR1 and CDR2 (germline): MNHEY, SMNVEV (reference sequence). The CDR3 runs 13 residues. Trimming removed 3 bases at V and 9 bases at J, with 14 bases between. The CDR3 coding sequence is TGTGCCAGCAGTTTGGGGGGAGACCGTAAAGCTTTCTTT. Translated, it gives CASSLGGDRKAFF.

In its sample, this clonotype was seen once. The chain links TRBV4-1 to TRBJ2-7; D possibly corresponds to TRBD2 (6 bases). Trimming shortened V by 3 bases and J by 5 bases, and 14 bases separated the two germline ends. The CDR3 covers 14 residues. The germline V gene encodes CDR1 MGHRA and CDR2 YSYEKL. The CDR3 loop is CASSQAEGGNEQYF. Here the CDR3 DNA reads TGCGCCAGCAGCCAGGCCGAGGGAGGTAACGAGCAGTACTTC.

The chain combines TRBV6-9 with TRBJ1-4; D remains unclear. This CDR3 has 13 amino acids. Germline V gene sequence: CDR1 MNHGY, CDR2 SVAAGI. Trimming removed 3 bases from V and 6 bases from J, with 8 bases in between. The chain's CDR3 is CASSYWFDEKLFF. The DNA for the CDR3 is TGTGCCAGCAGTTACTGGTTTGATGAAAAACTGTTTTTT.

This clonotype occurred many times. V usage is TRBV12-3 or TRBV12-4 and J usage is TRBJ2-7, with 7 nucleotides matching TRBD1. Unmatched junction bases numbered 8, after V lost 4 bases and J lost 2 bases. The CDR3 consists of 15 residues. This chain's CDR3 is CASSSHWQGAYEQYF. The CDR3 coding sequence is TGTGCCAGCAGTTCCCACTGGCAGGGGGCCTACGAGCAGTACTTC.

This clonotype has a handful of counts. The chain links TRBV5-6 to TRBJ2-7; no firm D call. The CDR3 contains 14 residues. From germline, CDR1 is SGHDT and CDR2 YYEEEE. Deletions cut 2 bases from V and 1 base from J, with 10 bases between. This chain's CDR3 is CASSFLQASYEQYF. The CDR3 region has the DNA TGTGCCAGCAGCTTTTTGCAGGCATCCTACGAGCAGTACTTC.

This clonotype occurred many times. The chain uses TRBV20-1 and TRBJ2-7; TRBD1 matches at 9 bases. CDR3 length: 16 amino acids. Germline CDR1 DFQATT, CDR2 SNEGSKA (reference sequence). The trim removed 0 bases at V and 3 bases at J, leaving 9 bases unmatched. The CDR3 DNA follows: TGCAGTGCTAGAGAACTCGACAGGGGGTTAGGCTACGAGCAGTACTTC. This encodes CSARELDRGLGYEQYF.

This clonotype has a handful of counts. The genes are TRBV27 and TRBJ2-7; tentative D call: TRBD1 (6 bases). V dropped 4 bases and J dropped 9 bases, with 22 bases sitting between them. This CDR3 contains 15 residues. Per germline, CDR1 MNHEY and CDR2 SMNVEV (reference sequence). For the CDR3, the DNA is TGTGCCAGCAGTTCCTCTGGGGCAGGGGATGCCCGGCAGTACTTC. This sequence encodes CASSSSGAGDARQYF.

In its sample, this clonotype was seen many times. The chain carries TRBV7-8 and TRBJ2-5; 9 nucleotides agree with TRBD2. The J segment lost 5 bases and the V segment lost 1 base, leaving 5 bases of the junction unmatched. The germline CDR1 and CDR2 sequences are SGHVS and FQNEAQ. This CDR3 region has 15 residues. The CDR3 loop reads CASSLGTSVWETQYF. The DNA for the CDR3 is TGTGCCAGCAGCTTAGGGACTAGCGTTTGGGAGACCCAGTACTTC.

This clonotype was picked up many times. The chain carries TRBV2 and TRBJ1-1; a possible D gene is TRBD1 (5 bases). This CDR3 contains 16 residues. CDR1 and CDR2 (germline): SNHLY, FYNNEI. Trimming left V 7 bases short and J 3 bases short, with 21 bases between. The CDR3: CASNSGWVGRDTEAFF. In DNA, the CDR3 is TGTGCCAGCAATTCAGGGTGGGTGGGTAGAGACACTGAAGCTTTCTTT.

This chain connects TRBV3-1 to TRBJ2-1, with 10 bases fitting TRBD2. The CDR3 contains 16 residues. The V gene end was trimmed by 0 bases and the J gene end by 9 bases; junction bases not matched to a gene: 8. The germline V gene encodes CDR1 LGHDT and CDR2 YNNKEL (reference sequence). The CDR3 sequence is CASSQELLAGLGEQFF. The DNA of the CDR3 is TGTGCCAGCAGCCAAGAGCTACTAGCGGGATTGGGTGAGCAGTTCTTC.

The rearrangement links TRBV11-2 to TRBJ2-7, with D tentatively TRBD2 (6 bases). CDR1 and CDR2 (germline): SGHAT, FQNNGV. This CDR3 is built from 15 residues. V dropped 8 bases and J dropped 2 bases, with 19 bases sitting between them. The chain's CDR3 is CASSPFSGPTYEQYF. As DNA, the CDR3 is TGTGCCAGCTCACCATTCAGCGGGCCTACCTACGAGCAGTACTTC.